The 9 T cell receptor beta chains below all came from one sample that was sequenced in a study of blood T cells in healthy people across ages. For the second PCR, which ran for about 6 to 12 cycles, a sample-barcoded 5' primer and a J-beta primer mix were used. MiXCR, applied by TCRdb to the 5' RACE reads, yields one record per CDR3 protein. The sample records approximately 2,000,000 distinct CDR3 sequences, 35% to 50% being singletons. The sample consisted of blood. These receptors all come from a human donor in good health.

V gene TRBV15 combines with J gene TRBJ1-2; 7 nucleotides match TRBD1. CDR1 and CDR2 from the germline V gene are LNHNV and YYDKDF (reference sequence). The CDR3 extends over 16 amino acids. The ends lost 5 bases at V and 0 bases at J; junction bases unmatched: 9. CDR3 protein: CATSGNPGQPNYGYTF. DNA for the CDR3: TGTGCCACCAGCGGAAACCCGGGACAGCCTAACTATGGCTACACCTTC. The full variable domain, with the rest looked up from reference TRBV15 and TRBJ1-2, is DAMVIQNPRYQVTQFGKPVTLSCSQTLNHNVMYWYQQKSSQAPKLLFHYYDKDFNNEADTPDNFQSRRPNTSFCFLDIRSPGLGDTAMYLCATSGNPGQPNYGYTFGSGTRLTVV.

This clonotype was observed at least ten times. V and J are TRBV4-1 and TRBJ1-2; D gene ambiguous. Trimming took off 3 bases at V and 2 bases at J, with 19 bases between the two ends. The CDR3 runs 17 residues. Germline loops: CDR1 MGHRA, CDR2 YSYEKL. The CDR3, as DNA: TGCGCCAGCAGCCATCTCCCCGGAAACCCACGGAACTATGGCTACACCTTC. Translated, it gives CASSHLPGNPRNYGYTF.

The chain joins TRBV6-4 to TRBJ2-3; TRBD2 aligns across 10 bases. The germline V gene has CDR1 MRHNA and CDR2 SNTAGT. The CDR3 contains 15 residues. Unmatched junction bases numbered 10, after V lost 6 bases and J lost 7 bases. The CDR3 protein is CASSRLAGSVYTQYF. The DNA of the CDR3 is TGTGCCAGCAGCAGACTAGCGGGCTCCGTGTATACGCAGTATTTT.

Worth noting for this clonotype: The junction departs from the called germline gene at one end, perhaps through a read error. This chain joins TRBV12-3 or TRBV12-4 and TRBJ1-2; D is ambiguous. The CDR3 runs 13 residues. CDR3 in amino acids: CASSLDRSYSYTF. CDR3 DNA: TGTGCCAGCAGTTTAGACAGATCCTATAGCTACACCTTC.

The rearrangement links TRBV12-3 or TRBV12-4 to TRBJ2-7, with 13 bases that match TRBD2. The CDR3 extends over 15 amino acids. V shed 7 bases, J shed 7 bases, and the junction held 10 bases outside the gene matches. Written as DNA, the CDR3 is TGTGCCAGCAAACTAACTAGCGGGGGGGCGGAAGAGCAGTACTTC. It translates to CASKLTSGGAEEQYF.

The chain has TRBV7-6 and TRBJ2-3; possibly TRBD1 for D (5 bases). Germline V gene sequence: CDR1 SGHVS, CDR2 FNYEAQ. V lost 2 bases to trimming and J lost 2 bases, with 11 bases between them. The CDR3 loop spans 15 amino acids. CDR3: CASSLTQGPTDTQYF. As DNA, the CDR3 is TGTGCCAGCAGCTTAACCCAGGGCCCCACAGATACGCAGTATTTT.

The CDR3, as DNA: TGTGCCAGCTCACTCCCTCTCAGGGGATCCCACTATGGCTACACCTTC. Residues: CASSLPLRGSHYGYTF. The chain uses TRBV18 and TRBJ1-2, with a possible D match to TRBD1 (6 bases). Trimming took off 4 bases at V and 3 bases at J, with 18 bases between the two ends. Germline CDR1 reads KGHSH; CDR2 reads LQKENI. The CDR3 contains 16 residues.

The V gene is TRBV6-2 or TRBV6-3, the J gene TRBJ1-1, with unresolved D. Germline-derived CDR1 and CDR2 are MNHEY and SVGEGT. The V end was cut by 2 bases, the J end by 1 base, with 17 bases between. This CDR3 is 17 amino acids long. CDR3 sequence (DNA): TGTGCCAGCAGTTACGTACCCCCAGGAAGATCGAACACTGAAGCTTTCTTT. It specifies CASSYVPPGRSNTEAFF.

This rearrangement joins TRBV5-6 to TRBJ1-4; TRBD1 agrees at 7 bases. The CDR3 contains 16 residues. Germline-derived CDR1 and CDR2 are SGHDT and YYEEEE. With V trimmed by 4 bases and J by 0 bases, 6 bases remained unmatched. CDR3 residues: CASSHGQVSTNEKLFF. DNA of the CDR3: TGTGCCAGCAGCCACGGACAGGTATCAACTAATGAAAAACTGTTTTTT. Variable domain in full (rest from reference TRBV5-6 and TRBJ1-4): DAGVTQSPTHLIKTRGQQVTLRCSPKSGHDTVSWYQQALGQGPQFIFQYYEEEERQRGNFPDRFSGHQFPNYSSELNVNALLLGDSALYLCASSHGQVSTNEKLFFGSGTQLSVL.